This T cell receptor beta chain was recovered during a study of Ad26.COV2.S vaccination and SARS-CoV-2 variants. Study as a whole: The vaccine Ad26.COV2.S was put into the muscle once, or twice with 56 days between.

The assay was immunoSEQ multiplex PCR, and TCRdb's table has in-frame clones only and misses some. Here the sample spans around 450,000 clones, about 91% being singletons. Noted treatment: around 19 received Ad26.COV2.S at low or high dose, single or two shots; 5 received placebo; per-sample allocation not given. Samples were taken on day 63 after the first vaccine or placebo injection. Boston supplied an adult donor aged 18-55 years. This vaccine is an Ad26 vector that expresses the Wuhan-strain SARS-CoV-2 spike. Germline lookup yields CDR1 LGHNA and CDR2 YSLEER. The V end was cut by 0 bases, the J end by 7 bases, with 19 bases between. This CDR3 comprises 17 residues.

This TCR was sampled from a person aged 18-60 years who received the Ad26.COV2.S COVID-19 vaccine or a placebo. This chain joins TRBV4-3 and TRBJ1-3; weak D call: TRBD1 (5 bases). The input for sequencing was peripheral blood, taken in a trial of Ad26.COV2.S vaccine versus placebo. This CDR3 reads CASSQDFRGGAENTIYF. The CDR3 DNA follows: TGCGCCAGCAGCCAAGATTTCCGCGGAGGGGCCGAGAACACCATATATTTT.